These 13 T cell receptor beta chains were all obtained from the same sample, sequenced in a study of blood T cell repertoires in COVID-19. TCRdb's table, derived via immunoSEQ multiplex PCR, lists solely in-frame clones and lacks some. This table holds around 300,000 clones, over 75% found once. Sequenced sample: peripheral blood. These receptors all come from a woman between 50 and 59 years old with active or convalescent COVID-19.

This clone was picked up one time. The rearrangement uses TRBV6-4 and TRBJ2-2; the match to TRBD1 covers 10 bases. Germline V gene data show CDR1 as MRHNA and CDR2 as SNTAGT. This CDR3 region has 14 residues. The junction had 3 bases not matched to a gene; V was cut back by 6 bases and J by 5 bases. Here the CDR3 reads CASSRDRGTGELFF. CDR3 in DNA: TGTGCCAGCAGCCGGGACAGGGGAACCGGGGAGCTGTTTTTT.

The V call is TRBV9, the J call TRBJ2-3; 12 bases agree with TRBD2. Trimming at V came to 7 bases and at J to 1 base, leaving 16 bases not matched to a gene. CDR1 is SGDLS, CDR2 YYNGEE, per germline. The CDR3 runs 19 residues. The CDR3 here is CASGGPRTSGTPRTDTQYF. The DNA for the CDR3 is TGTGCCAGCGGTGGGCCTCGGACTAGCGGGACGCCACGCACAGATACGCAGTATTTT.

This chain links TRBV6-5 with TRBJ2-2, with D perhaps matching TRBD1 (5 bases). CDR3 size: 15 residues. The ends were cut back, 7 bases at V and 6 bases at J, with 18 bases in the middle. The germline gives CDR1 MNHEY, CDR2 SVGAGI. The DNA for the CDR3 is TGTGCCAGCATTTATAAGGGGCTCGAGTCCGGGGAGCTGTTTTTT. This translates into CASIYKGLESGELFF.

V and J are TRBV6-5 and TRBJ2-1; D is possibly TRBD2 (8 bases). V gave up 10 bases and J gave up 4 bases, with 20 bases separating them. Per germline, CDR1 MNHEY and CDR2 SVGAGI. The CDR3 runs 15 residues. The DNA for the CDR3 is TGTGCCACCACAGGGGCGGGGGGTTTTTACAATGAGCAGTTCTTC. This codes for CATTGAGGFYNEQFF.

In its sample, this clone was seen once. The sample carries other DNA sequences with the same CDR3. The genes are TRBV28 and TRBJ1-4; 9 nucleotides align to TRBD1. After removal of 4 bases from V and 7 bases from J, the junction contained 4 bases not matched to a gene. Germline V gene sequence: CDR1 MDHEN, CDR2 SYDVKM. This CDR3 is built from 14 residues. CDR3 sequence: CASSSGQGTEKLFF. CDR3 nucleotides: TGTGCCAGCAGTTCGGGACAGGGCACTGAAAAACTGTTTTTT.

For the CDR3, the DNA is TGTGCCAGCGTGCAGGGGTATGGGACTGAAGCTTTCTTT. Translating gives CASVQGYGTEAFF. V is TRBV6-5 and J is TRBJ1-1; TRBD1 might be the D (6 bases). CDR1 is MNHEY, CDR2 SVGAGI, per germline. Deletions cut 8 bases from V and 5 bases from J, with 15 bases between. This CDR3 is 13 amino acids long.

This chain joins TRBV6-7 and TRBJ2-5, with 12 nucleotides matching TRBD2. TRBV6-7 is designated an ORF whose function remains uncertain. This CDR3 spans 18 amino acids. Trimming cost V 2 bases and J 0 bases; bases outside gene matches: 7. The CDR3 bases are TGTGCCAGCAGTTACCTAGCGGGGGGGCCGGCGTACCAAGAGACCCAGTACTTC. It translates to CASSYLAGGPAYQETQYF.

The genes are TRBV3-1 (or the pseudogene TRBV3-2) and TRBJ2-4, with TRBD2 as a possible D gene (6 bases). V was clipped by 1 base and J by 2 bases, with 18 bases between them. Germline lookup yields CDR1 LGHDT and CDR2 YNNKEL (reference sequence). This CDR3 comprises 18 residues. The DNA of the CDR3 is TGTGCCAGCAGCCAAGGGTGGATCCGGGGGATAACCAAAAACATTCAGTACTTC. It encodes CASSQGWIRGITKNIQYF.

This chain joins TRBV6-5 and TRBJ1-1; TRBD1 aligns across 9 bases. This CDR3 has 15 amino acids. V was pared by 6 bases and J by 4 bases, with 9 bases of the junction left unmatched. CDR1 MNHEY and CDR2 SVGAGI come from the germline V gene. The CDR3 bases are TGTGCCAGCAGAGACCGGGACAGGGTGTTCACTGAAGCTTTCTTT. Protein product: CASRDRDRVFTEAFF.

The chain links TRBV30 to TRBJ1-2; 10 bases map to TRBD1. The germline CDR1 and CDR2 sequences are GTSNPN and SVGIG (reference sequence). Trimming at V came to 4 bases and at J to 8 bases, leaving 4 bases not matched to a gene. The CDR3 totals 12 residues. The CDR3 here is CAWIRTGGGYTF. CDR3 coding DNA: TGTGCCTGGATCCGGACAGGGGGAGGCTACACCTTC.

This chain connects TRBV3-1 (or the pseudogene TRBV3-2) to TRBJ2-3; 11 bases map to TRBD2. Germline V lookup: CDR1 LGHDT, CDR2 YNNKEL (reference sequence). The CDR3 sequence is 13 residues long. The J segment lost 12 bases and the V segment lost 4 bases, leaving 6 bases of the junction unmatched. The CDR3 region is CASSLRLAGKQYF. For the CDR3, the DNA is TGTGCCAGCAGCCTTCGACTAGCGGGGAAACAGTATTTT.

The genes are TRBV29-1 and TRBJ2-3; no definite D call. Deletions cut 3 bases from V and 0 bases from J, with 10 bases between. CDR1 is SQVTM and CDR2 is ANQGSEA in the germline V gene. CDR3 length equals 14 residues. CDR3 bases: TGCAGCGTTGATAGTGTGCTAAGCACAGATACGCAGTATTTT. Translation gives CSVDSVLSTDTQYF.

The V call is TRBV7-9, the J call TRBJ2-4; D gene ambiguous. The V gene's germline CDR1 is SEHNR and CDR2 FQNEAQ (reference sequence). The CDR3 has 15 amino acids. V was shortened by 8 bases and J by 0 bases, with 14 bases between the two germline ends. The CDR3 DNA sequence: TGTGCCAGCGACTCCGCCATAGGAGCCAAAAACATTCAGTACTTC. It yields the protein CASDSAIGAKNIQYF. Filled out from reference TRBV7-9 and TRBJ2-4, the complete variable domain reads DTGVSQNPRHKITKRGQNVTFRCDPISEHNRLYWYRQTLGQGPEFLTYFQNEAQLEKSRLLSDRFSAERPKGSFSTLEIQRTEQGDSAMYLCASDSAIGAKNIQYFGAGTRLSVL.